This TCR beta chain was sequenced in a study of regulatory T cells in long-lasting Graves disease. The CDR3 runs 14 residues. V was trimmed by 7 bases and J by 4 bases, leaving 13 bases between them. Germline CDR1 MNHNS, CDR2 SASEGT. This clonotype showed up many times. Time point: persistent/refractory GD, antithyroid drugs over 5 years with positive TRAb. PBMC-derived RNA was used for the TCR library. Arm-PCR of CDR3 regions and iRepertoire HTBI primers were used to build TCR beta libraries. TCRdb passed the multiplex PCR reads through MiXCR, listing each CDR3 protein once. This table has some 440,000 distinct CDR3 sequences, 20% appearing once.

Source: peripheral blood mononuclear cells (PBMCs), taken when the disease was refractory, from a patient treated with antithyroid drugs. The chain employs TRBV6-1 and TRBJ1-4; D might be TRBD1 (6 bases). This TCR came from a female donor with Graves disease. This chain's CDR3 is CASTPGTINEKLFF. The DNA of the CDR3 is TGTGCCAGCACCCCAGGGACAATTAATGAAAAACTGTTTTTT.